A single sample gave rise to the 27 T cell receptor beta chains below, sequenced in a study of blood T cell repertoires in COVID-19. Produced via immunoSEQ multiplex PCR; TCRdb's table is partial and in-frame only. The sample yields under 150,000 clones, about four fifths seen once. The sequencing input was peripheral blood. The receptors stem from a man aged 35-49 years with active or convalescent COVID-19.

The rearrangement links TRBV12-1 to TRBJ2-3; TRBD2 was called by the table and not checked on the DNA. TRBV12-1 is classified as a pseudogene. The CDR3 runs to 17 residues. The CDR3 sequence is CASSTPGTSGETDTQYF. CDR3 coding DNA: TGTGCCAGCAGCACCCCCGGGACTAGCGGGGAAACAGATACGCAGTATTTT.

A few counts support this clone. The sample carries other DNA sequences with the same CDR3. The chain uses TRBV5-4 and TRBJ1-1, with a tentative D call TRBD1 (6 bases). Germline V gene data show CDR1 as SGHNT and CDR2 as YYREEE (reference sequence). This CDR3 spans 15 amino acids. Trimming took off 4 bases at V and 3 bases at J, with 16 bases between the two ends. Written as DNA, the CDR3 is TGTGCCAGCAGCCCCGGGGGGGGCAGGGACACTGAAGCTTTCTTT. This gives the protein CASSPGGGRDTEAFF.

The chain recombines TRBV6-2 or TRBV6-3 with TRBJ1-1; no definite D call. The V gene's germline CDR1 is MNHEY and CDR2 SVGEGT. The ends were cut back, 1 base at V and 4 bases at J, with 7 bases in the middle. CDR3 size: 13 residues. In DNA, the CDR3 is TGTGCCAGCAGTTACTTGGAGGGCACTGAAGCTTTCTTT. This translates into CASSYLEGTEAFF.

The rearrangement joins TRBV9 to TRBJ2-3; TRBD2 matches at 9 bases. This CDR3 comprises 15 residues. The trim removed 4 bases at V and 6 bases at J, leaving 9 bases unmatched. Germline V lookup: CDR1 SGDLS, CDR2 YYNGEE. The CDR3 region is CASSFRLAAFDTQYF. The CDR3 DNA reads TGTGCCAGCAGCTTTCGACTAGCGGCTTTTGATACGCAGTATTTT.

The CDR3 nucleotides are TGTGCCAGCAGCTTGGGGGGACAGAGACTCACAGATACGCAGTATTTT. Amino acid sequence: CASSLGGQRLTDTQYF. The chain combines TRBV11-1 with TRBJ2-3, with a weak D call TRBD1 (7 bases). In germline, CDR1 is SGHAT, CDR2 FQDESV (reference sequence). V was cut by 3 bases and J by 2 bases, with 15 bases left in between. The CDR3 length is 16 residues.

This clone was counted between two and nine times. CDR3: CASSPQNSMNTEAFF. CDR3 coding DNA: TGTGCCAGCTCACCACAGAACAGCATGAACACTGAAGCTTTCTTT. The chain has TRBV18 and TRBJ1-1; no clear D gene. In germline, CDR1 is KGHSH, CDR2 LQKENI. Trimming left V 1 base short and J 0 bases short, with 9 bases between. This CDR3 comprises 15 residues. Full variable domain (rest looked up from reference TRBV18 and TRBJ1-1): NAGVMQNPRHLVRRRGQEARLRCSPMKGHSHVYWYRQLPEEGLKFMVYLQKENIIDESGMPKERFSAEFPKEGPSILRIQQVVRGDSAAYFCASSPQNSMNTEAFFGQGTRLTVV.

V gene TRBV5-6 combines with J gene TRBJ1-3, with D maybe TRBD1 (6 bases). The CDR3 covers 16 residues. Trimming cost V 6 bases and J 4 bases, with 20 bases left between them. The germline gives CDR1 SGHDT, CDR2 YYEEEE. CDR3 protein: CASNSQGDNSGNTIYF. CDR3 DNA sequence: TGTGCCAGCAACTCACAGGGTGACAACTCCGGAAACACCATATATTTT.

Remarks on this clone: This probably arose from a read error, given a far larger clone one base away. The chain uses TRBV9 and TRBJ2-7; 9 bases match TRBD1. Germline V gives CDR1 SGDLS, CDR2 YYNGEE. After removal of 0 bases from V and 4 bases from J, the junction contained 2 bases not matched to a gene. The CDR3 is 14 residues long. The CDR3 region is CASSVAGTGYEQYF. As DNA, the CDR3 is TGTGCCAGCAGCGTAGCCGGGACAGGGTACGAGCAGTACTTC.

The chain carries TRBV30 and TRBJ1-6, with no clear D. The V end was cut by 0 bases, the J end by 8 bases, with 5 bases between. Germline CDR1 is GTSNPN and CDR2 is SVGIG (reference sequence). The CDR3 is 12 amino acids. The CDR3 nucleotides read TGTGCCTGGAGTGTACTGGATTCACCCCTCCACTTT. Protein sequence: CAWSVLDSPLHF. Full variable domain (outside the CDR3, taken from reference TRBV30 and TRBJ1-6): SQTIHQWPATLVQPVGSPLSLECTVEGTSNPNLYWYRQAAGRGLQLLFYSVGIGQISSEVPQNLSASRPQDRQFILSSKKLLLSDSGFYLCAWSVLDSPLHFGNGTRLTVT.

This clone turned up a few times. The rearrangement uses TRBV30 and TRBJ2-3; 10 bases agree with TRBD1. Germline CDR1 is GTSNPN and CDR2 is SVGIG (reference sequence). J was trimmed by 7 bases and V by 3 bases; bases with no gene match: 13. The CDR3 length is 16 residues. For the CDR3, the DNA is TGTGCCTGGAGCCCACCTTGGGGGACAGGGGAAAATACGCAGTATTTT. Residues: CAWSPPWGTGENTQYF.

The chain recombines TRBV29-1 with TRBJ2-1; D is perhaps TRBD1 (5 bases). The V end lost 1 base, the J end lost 0 bases, and 7 bases lay between the germline ends. Looked up from germline, CDR1 is SQVTM and CDR2 is ANQGSEA. This CDR3 has 14 residues. The CDR3 coding sequence is TGCAGCGTTGAAGGGACACCCTCCTACAATGAGCAGTTCTTC. It translates to CSVEGTPSYNEQFF.

The chain recombines TRBV7-2 with TRBJ1-1; unclear D gene. Germline V lookup: CDR1 SGHTA, CDR2 FQGNSA. The V end lost 1 base, the J end lost 5 bases, and 8 bases lay between the germline ends. The CDR3 is 13 amino acids. Written as DNA, the CDR3 is TGTGCCAGCAGCTTAGGCCGGGAGACTGAAGCTTTCTTT. This encodes CASSLGRETEAFF.

J is TRBJ1-3 and V is TRBV6-5; D ambiguous. CDR1 and CDR2 from the germline V gene are MNHEY and SVGAGI. The CDR3 consists of 13 residues. V was clipped by 7 bases and J by 4 bases, with 11 bases between them. CDR3 residues: CASTTSGGNTIYF. Written as DNA, the CDR3 is TGTGCCAGCACCACCAGCGGCGGAAACACCATATATTTT.

This clone was seen a handful of times. The gene calls are TRBV7-3 and TRBJ1-1, with TRBD1 matching 7 bases. Germline loops: CDR1 SGHTA, CDR2 FQGTGA. The junction had 9 bases not matched to a gene; V was cut back by 5 bases and J by 0 bases. CDR3 length equals 16 residues. The CDR3 DNA reads TGTGCCAGCAGCGCGGGACAGCATGGAGTGAACACTGAAGCTTTCTTT. Encoded protein: CASSAGQHGVNTEAFF. Full variable domain (rest looked up from reference TRBV7-3 and TRBJ1-1): GAGVSQTPSNKVTEKGKYVELRCDPISGHTALYWYRQSLGQGPEFLIYFQGTGAADDSGLPNDRFFAVRPEGSVSTLKIQRTERGDSAVYLCASSAGQHGVNTEAFFGQGTRLTVV.

The rearrangement links TRBV20-1 to TRBJ1-1; the D is unclear. Germline CDR1 DFQATT, CDR2 SNEGSKA (reference sequence). Trimming took off 4 bases at V and 8 bases at J, with 8 bases between the two ends. The length of the CDR3 is 10 residues. The CDR3 region is CSATAVEAFF. DNA for the CDR3: TGCAGTGCTACGGCGGTCGAAGCTTTCTTT.

The chain has TRBV11-2 and TRBJ2-5; D is perhaps TRBD2 (6 bases). Germline V gene data show CDR1 as SGHAT and CDR2 as FQNNGV. The ends were cut back, 1 base at V and 5 bases at J, with 11 bases in the middle. This CDR3 contains 14 residues. The CDR3 reads CASSLGLGRETQYF. CDR3 bases: TGTGCCAGCAGCTTAGGTCTGGGGAGGGAGACCCAGTACTTC.

This chain connects TRBV10-2 to TRBJ1-1; 11 nucleotides line up with TRBD1. CDR1 is WSHSY, CDR2 SAAADI, per germline. The CDR3 consists of 13 residues. After removal of 7 bases from V and 8 bases from J, the junction contained 6 bases not matched to a gene. The CDR3 region has the DNA TGCGCCAGCACCGGGGACAGGGGGACCGAAGCTTTCTTT. It specifies CASTGDRGTEAFF.

The gene calls are TRBV29-1 and TRBJ1-1; D is uncertain. The CDR3 spans 10 residues. CDR1 SQVTM and CDR2 ANQGSEA come from the germline V gene. The CDR3 sequence is CVGSNTEAFF. CDR3 bases: TGCGTGGGCAGTAACACTGAAGCTTTCTTT.

This sequence joins TRBV5-8 and TRBJ1-4; 8 bases match TRBD1. Germline lookup yields CDR1 SGHTS and CDR2 YDEGEE. The CDR3 length is 14 residues. V gave up 3 bases and J gave up 5 bases; unmatched junction bases: 3. CDR3 amino acids: CASSSRQGNEKLFF. The CDR3 DNA reads TGTGCCAGCAGCTCAAGACAGGGGAATGAAAAACTGTTTTTT.

The rearrangement links TRBV3-1 (or the pseudogene TRBV3-2) to TRBJ1-6; tentatively, D is TRBD1 (5 bases). Trimming removed 4 bases at V and 5 bases at J, with 12 bases between. Germline assignment: CDR1 LGHDT and CDR2 YNNKEL (reference sequence). CDR3 length: 15 residues. CDR3 loop: CASSPRQNNNSPLHF. The DNA for the CDR3 is TGTGCCAGCAGCCCACGACAGAACAATAATTCACCCCTCCACTTT.

CDR3 region: CASSLVGGNTEAFF. For the CDR3, the DNA is TGTGCCAGCTCACTTGTCGGGGGGAACACTGAAGCTTTCTTT. The chain combines TRBV18 with TRBJ1-1; possibly TRBD1 for D (5 bases). The germline V gene encodes CDR1 KGHSH and CDR2 LQKENI. Trimming removed 4 bases at V and 1 base at J, with 10 bases between. The CDR3 loop spans 14 amino acids.

V gene TRBV27 combines with J gene TRBJ2-1; 14 bases match TRBD2. The CDR3 extends over 17 amino acids. Germline V lookup: CDR1 MNHEY, CDR2 SMNVEV (reference sequence). Trimming took 5 bases from V and 0 from J; bases not matched to a gene: 3. Written as DNA, the CDR3 is TGTGCCAGCAGTAAGGGGACTAGCGGGAGCTCCTACAATGAGCAGTTCTTC. Translated: CASSKGTSGSSYNEQFF.

This clone has only one observation. The chain is built from TRBV6-5 and TRBJ1-1; 8 bases agree with TRBD1. J was trimmed by 1 base and V by 4 bases; bases with no gene match: 5. This CDR3 comprises 15 residues. Per the germline V gene, CDR1 is MNHEY and CDR2 is SVGAGI. The CDR3 DNA reads TGTGCCAGCAGTTCCAGGGGGCTGGGGAACACTGAAGCTTTCTTT. Protein product: CASSSRGLGNTEAFF.

This clone was counted only a few times. A junction end diverges from the germline sequence, so it may reflect a read error. The chain has TRBV18 and TRBJ1-1; D remains ambiguous. The germline V gene encodes CDR1 KGHSH and CDR2 LQKENI. The CDR3 extends over 12 amino acids. DNA for the CDR3: TGTGCCAGCTCACCATCTCGGGAGACTCCTCACTTT. Amino acids: CASSPSRETPHF.

This chain joins TRBV4-1 and TRBJ1-1, with a weak D call TRBD1 (5 bases). CDR3 length: 15 residues. Trimming took off 0 bases at V and 5 bases at J, with 13 bases between the two ends. CDR1 and CDR2 (germline): MGHRA, YSYEKL. The DNA for the CDR3 is TGCGCCAGCAGCCAAGATGGGGGGTTGGGGACTGAAGCTTTCTTT. Protein sequence: CASSQDGGLGTEAFF.

This chain joins TRBV24-1 and TRBJ2-3; weak D call: TRBD2 (6 bases). Trimming removed 8 bases from V and 4 bases from J, with 15 bases in between. The CDR3 totals 14 residues. The V gene's germline CDR1 is KGHDR and CDR2 SFDVKD. CDR3 in DNA: TGTGCCACCAACCCGGGACTCGAGGCAGATACGCAGTATTTT. Protein product: CATNPGLEADTQYF.

The V call is TRBV2, the J call TRBJ2-3, with 10 bases fitting TRBD1. CDR3 length: 13 residues. Germline assignment: CDR1 SNHLY and CDR2 FYNNEI. V shed 8 bases and J 5 bases; nucleotides not matched to a gene: 4. CDR3 DNA sequence: TGTGCCAGCGACAGGGGGCGAGTAGATACGCAGTATTTT. Its protein product is CASDRGRVDTQYF.